This T cell receptor beta chain is from a study of kidney transplant recipient with SARS-CoV-2 infection. The CDR3 runs 13 residues. CDR1 is LNHDA, CDR2 SQIVND, per germline (reference sequence). A word on this clonotype: A much bigger clone sits one base away, suggesting this may be a read error.

MiXCR, run by TCRdb on the reads, gives a single entry per CDR3 protein. The top ten clones hold around 6.8% of a sample with 200,000 to 300,000 distinct CDR3 sequences, under 30% of them seen once. The chain combines TRBV19 with TRBJ1-1; D gene unclear. This specimen consisted of a blood sample, obtained at baseline and on day 111 from a kidney transplant recipient. This TCR was sampled from a male patient aged 30 to 40 who had COVID-19 and was a kidney transplant recipient. Some T cells here may be from the graft donor. CDR3 loop: CASSIGKNTEASF. DNA of the CDR3: TGTGCCAGTAGTATTGGGAAGAACACTGAAGCTTCCTTT. Full variable domain (rest looked up from reference TRBV19 and TRBJ1-1): DGGITQSPKYLFRKEGQNVTLSCEQNLNHDAMYWYRQDPGQGLRLIYYSQIVNDFQKGDIAEGYSVSREKKESFPLTVTSAQKNPTAFYLCASSIGKNTEASFGQGTRLTVV.